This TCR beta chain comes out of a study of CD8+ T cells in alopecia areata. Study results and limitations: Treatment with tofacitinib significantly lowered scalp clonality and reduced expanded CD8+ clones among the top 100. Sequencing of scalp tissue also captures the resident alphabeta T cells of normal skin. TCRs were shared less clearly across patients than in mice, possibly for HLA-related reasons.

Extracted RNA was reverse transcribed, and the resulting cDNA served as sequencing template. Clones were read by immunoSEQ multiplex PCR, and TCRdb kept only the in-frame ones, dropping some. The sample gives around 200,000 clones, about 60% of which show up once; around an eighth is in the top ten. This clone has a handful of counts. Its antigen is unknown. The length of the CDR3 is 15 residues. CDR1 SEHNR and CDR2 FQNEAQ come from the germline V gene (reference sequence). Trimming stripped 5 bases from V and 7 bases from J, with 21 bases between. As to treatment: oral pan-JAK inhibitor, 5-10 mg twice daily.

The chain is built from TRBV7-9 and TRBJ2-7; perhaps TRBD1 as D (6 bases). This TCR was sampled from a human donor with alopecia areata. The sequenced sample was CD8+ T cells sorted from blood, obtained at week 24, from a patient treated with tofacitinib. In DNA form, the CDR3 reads TGTGCCAGCAGCACCTCGAAGGGACACCCGAGGGAGCAGTACTTC. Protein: CASSTSKGHPREQYF.